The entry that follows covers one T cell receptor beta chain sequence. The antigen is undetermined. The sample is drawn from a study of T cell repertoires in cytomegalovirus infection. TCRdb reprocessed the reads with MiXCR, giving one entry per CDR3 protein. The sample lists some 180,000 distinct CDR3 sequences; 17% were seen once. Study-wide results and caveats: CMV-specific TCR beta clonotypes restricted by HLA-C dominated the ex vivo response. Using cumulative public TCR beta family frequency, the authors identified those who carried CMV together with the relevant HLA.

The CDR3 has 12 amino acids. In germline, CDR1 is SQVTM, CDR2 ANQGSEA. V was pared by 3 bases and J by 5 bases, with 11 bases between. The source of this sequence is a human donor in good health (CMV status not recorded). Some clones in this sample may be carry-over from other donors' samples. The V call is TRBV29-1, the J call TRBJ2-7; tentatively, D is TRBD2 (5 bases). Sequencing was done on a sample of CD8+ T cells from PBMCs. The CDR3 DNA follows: TGCAGCGTTGAGTCTCGACTAAACGAGCAGTACTTC. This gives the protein CSVESRLNEQYF.